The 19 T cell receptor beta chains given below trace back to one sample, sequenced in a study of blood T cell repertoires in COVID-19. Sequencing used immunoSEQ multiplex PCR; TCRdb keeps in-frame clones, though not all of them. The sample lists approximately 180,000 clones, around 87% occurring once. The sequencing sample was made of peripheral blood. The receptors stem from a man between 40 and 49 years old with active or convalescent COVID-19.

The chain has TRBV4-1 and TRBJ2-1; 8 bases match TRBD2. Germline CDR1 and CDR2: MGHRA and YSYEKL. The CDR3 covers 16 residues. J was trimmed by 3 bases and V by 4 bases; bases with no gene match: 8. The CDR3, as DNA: TGCGCCAGCAGCCCCACCCCAGCGGGGGACTACAATGAGCAGTTCTTC. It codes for CASSPTPAGDYNEQFF.

The CDR3 DNA follows: TGTGCCAGCAGTGAAGCGGCGGGGGGGCAAGAGACCCAGTACTTC. Encoded protein: CASSEAAGGQETQYF. This rearrangement joins TRBV6-1 to TRBJ2-5; TRBD2 matches 9 bases. CDR1 is MNHNS and CDR2 is SASEGT in the germline V gene. There are 15 residues in the CDR3. After removal of 0 bases from V and 2 bases from J, the junction contained 1 base not matched to a gene.

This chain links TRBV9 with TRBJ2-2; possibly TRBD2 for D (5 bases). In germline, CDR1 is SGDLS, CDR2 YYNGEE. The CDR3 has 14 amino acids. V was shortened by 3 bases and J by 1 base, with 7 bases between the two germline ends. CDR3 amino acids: CASSAGLNTGELFF. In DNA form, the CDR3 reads TGTGCCAGCAGCGCAGGACTGAACACCGGGGAGCTGTTTTTT.

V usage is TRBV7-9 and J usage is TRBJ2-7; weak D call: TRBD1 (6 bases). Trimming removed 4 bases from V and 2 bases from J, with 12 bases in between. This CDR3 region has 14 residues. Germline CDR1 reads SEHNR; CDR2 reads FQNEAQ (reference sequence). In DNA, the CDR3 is TGTGCCAGCAGCTCTTCGACAGGTACCTACGAGCAGTACTTC. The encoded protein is CASSSSTGTYEQYF.

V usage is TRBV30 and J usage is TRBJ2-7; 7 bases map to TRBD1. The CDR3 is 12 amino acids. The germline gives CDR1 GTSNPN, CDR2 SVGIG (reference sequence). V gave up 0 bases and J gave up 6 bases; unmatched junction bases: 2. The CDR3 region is CAWSVGGPEQYF. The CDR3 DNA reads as TGTGCCTGGAGTGTAGGGGGCCCCGAGCAGTACTTC.

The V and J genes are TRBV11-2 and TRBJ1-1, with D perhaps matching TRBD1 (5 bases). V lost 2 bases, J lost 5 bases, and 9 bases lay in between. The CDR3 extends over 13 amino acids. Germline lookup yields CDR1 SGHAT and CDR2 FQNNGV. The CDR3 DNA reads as TGTGCCAGCAGCTTAAGCAGGGAAACTGAAGCTTTCTTT. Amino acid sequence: CASSLSRETEAFF.

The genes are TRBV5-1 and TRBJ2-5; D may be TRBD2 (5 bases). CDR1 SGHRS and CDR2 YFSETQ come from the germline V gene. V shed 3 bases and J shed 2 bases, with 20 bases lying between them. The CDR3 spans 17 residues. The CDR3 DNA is TGCGCCAGCAGCTCGACCCGCGGACCGGAGGTACAAGAGACCCAGTACTTC. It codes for CASSSTRGPEVQETQYF.

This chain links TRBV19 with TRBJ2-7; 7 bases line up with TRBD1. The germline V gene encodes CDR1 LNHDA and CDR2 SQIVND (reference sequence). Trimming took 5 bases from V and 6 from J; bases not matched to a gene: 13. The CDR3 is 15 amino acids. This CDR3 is CASSSPGTEGPEQYF. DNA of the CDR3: TGTGCCAGTAGTTCTCCCGGGACAGAGGGGCCCGAGCAGTACTTC.

The CDR3, as DNA: TGCGCCAGCAGCCAAGAAAGGACAGCGATATATGGCTACACCTTC. Translation: CASSQERTAIYGYTF. The rearrangement links TRBV4-3 to TRBJ1-2; D possibly corresponds to TRBD1 (6 bases). The CDR3 runs 15 residues. Trimming shortened V by 0 bases and J by 5 bases, and 13 bases separated the two germline ends. In germline, CDR1 is LGHNA, CDR2 YSLEER.

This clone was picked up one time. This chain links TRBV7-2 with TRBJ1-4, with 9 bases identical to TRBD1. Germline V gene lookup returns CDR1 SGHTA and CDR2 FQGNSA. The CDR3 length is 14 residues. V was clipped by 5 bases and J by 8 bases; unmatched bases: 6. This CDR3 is CASSQGQGGEKLFF. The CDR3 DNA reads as TGTGCCAGCAGCCAGGGACAGGGCGGCGAAAAACTGTTTTTT.

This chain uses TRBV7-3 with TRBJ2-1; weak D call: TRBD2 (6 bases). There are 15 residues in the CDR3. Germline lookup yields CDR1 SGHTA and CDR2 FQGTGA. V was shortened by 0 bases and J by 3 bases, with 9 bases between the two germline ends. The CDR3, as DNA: TGTGCCAGCAGCTTAACGGGAGGAGACTACAATGAGCAGTTCTTC. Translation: CASSLTGGDYNEQFF.

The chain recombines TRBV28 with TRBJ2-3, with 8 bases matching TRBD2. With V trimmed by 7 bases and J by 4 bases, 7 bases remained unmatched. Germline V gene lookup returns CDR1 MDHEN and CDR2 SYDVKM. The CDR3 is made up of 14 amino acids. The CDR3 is CASKIRRGADTQYF. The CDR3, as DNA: TGTGCCAGCAAAATCAGGCGGGGGGCAGATACGCAGTATTTT.

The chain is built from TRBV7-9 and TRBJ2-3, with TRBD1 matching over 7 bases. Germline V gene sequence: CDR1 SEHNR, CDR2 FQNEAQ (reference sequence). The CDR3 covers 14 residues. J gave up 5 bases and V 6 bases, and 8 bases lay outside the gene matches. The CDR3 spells CASSPGTAVDTQYF. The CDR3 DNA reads TGTGCCAGCAGTCCTGGGACAGCTGTAGATACGCAGTATTTT.

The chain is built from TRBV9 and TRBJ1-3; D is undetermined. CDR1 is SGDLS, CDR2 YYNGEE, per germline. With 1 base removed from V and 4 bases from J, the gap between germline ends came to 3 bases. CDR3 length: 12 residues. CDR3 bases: TGTGCCAGCAGCGTACAAGGAAACACCATATATTTT. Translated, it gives CASSVQGNTIYF.

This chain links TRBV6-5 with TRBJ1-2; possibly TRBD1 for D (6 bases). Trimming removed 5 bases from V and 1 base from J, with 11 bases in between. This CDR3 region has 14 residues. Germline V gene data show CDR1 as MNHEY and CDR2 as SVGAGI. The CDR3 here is CASSLKDSNYGYTF. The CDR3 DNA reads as TGTGCCAGCAGTCTCAAGGACAGTAACTATGGCTACACCTTC.

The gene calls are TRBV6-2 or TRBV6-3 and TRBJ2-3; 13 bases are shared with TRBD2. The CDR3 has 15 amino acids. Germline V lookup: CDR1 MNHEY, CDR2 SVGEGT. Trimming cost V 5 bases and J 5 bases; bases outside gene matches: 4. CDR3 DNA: TGTGCCAGCAGTGTACTAGCGGGGGGGATAGATACGCAGTATTTT. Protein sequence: CASSVLAGGIDTQYF.

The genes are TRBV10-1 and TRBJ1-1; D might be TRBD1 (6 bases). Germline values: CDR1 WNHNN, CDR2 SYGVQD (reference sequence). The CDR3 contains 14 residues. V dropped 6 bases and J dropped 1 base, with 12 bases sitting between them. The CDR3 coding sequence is TGCGCCAGCAGCACCGGGACAACGAACACTGAAGCTTTCTTT. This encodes CASSTGTTNTEAFF.

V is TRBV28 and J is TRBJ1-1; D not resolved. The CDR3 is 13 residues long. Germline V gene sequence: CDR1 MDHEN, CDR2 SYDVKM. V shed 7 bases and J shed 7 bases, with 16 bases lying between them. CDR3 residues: CASKLPGLFEAFF. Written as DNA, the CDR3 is TGTGCCAGCAAGCTTCCGGGATTATTTGAAGCTTTCTTT.

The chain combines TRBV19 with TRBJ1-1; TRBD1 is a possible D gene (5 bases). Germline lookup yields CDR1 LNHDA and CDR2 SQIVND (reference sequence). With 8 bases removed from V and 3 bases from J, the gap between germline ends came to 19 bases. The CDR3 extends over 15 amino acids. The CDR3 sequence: CASGSREGRYTEAFF. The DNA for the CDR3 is TGTGCCAGTGGCTCCCGGGAGGGGAGGTACACTGAAGCTTTCTTT.